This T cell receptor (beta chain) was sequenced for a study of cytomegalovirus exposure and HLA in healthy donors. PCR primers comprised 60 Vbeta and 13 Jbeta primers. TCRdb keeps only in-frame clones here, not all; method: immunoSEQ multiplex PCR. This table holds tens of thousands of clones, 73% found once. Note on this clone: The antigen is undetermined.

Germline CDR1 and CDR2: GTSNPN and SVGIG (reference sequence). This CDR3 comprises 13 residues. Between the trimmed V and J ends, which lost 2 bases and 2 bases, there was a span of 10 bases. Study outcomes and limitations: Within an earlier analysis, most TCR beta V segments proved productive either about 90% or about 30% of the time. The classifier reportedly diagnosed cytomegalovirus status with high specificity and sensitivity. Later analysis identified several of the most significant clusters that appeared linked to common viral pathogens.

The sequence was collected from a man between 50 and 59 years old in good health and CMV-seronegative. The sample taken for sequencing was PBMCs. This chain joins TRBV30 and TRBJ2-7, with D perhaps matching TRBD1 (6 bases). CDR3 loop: CAWSSGDPYEQYF. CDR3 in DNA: TGTGCCTGGAGTTCAGGGGACCCCTACGAGCAGTACTTC.